One and the same sample provided the 25 T cell receptor beta chains below, sequenced in a study of blood T cell repertoires in COVID-19 (dated by TCRdb to the early 2020s). The receptor library was made with the immunoSEQ multiplex PCR assay. TCRdb mirrors the immuneACCESS table, restricted to in-frame sequences. Some clones are absent from its copies; in checked studies, under half trace to an unresolved V gene, and the reason for the others is unknown. This sample gives 150,000 or so clones in total; about 82% of them show up just once. Approximately 8% of the sample rests with the top ten. The sequenced sample was peripheral blood. All receptors derive from a woman aged 60-75 years with acute or convalescent COVID-19.

The chain has TRBV4-1 and TRBJ2-7; 11 bases map to TRBD2. Germline lookup yields CDR1 MGHRA and CDR2 YSYEKL. This CDR3 has 19 amino acids. V was clipped by 0 bases and J by 4 bases; unmatched bases: 14. The CDR3: CASSQDTPLSSGGRYEQYF. CDR3 DNA: TGCGCCAGCAGCCAAGATACGCCCCTCTCTAGCGGGGGGAGGTACGAGCAGTACTTC.

Only one count was recorded for this clone. V is TRBV6-5 and J is TRBJ1-1; TRBD1 matches at 7 bases. After removal of 5 bases from V and 0 bases from J, the junction contained 3 bases not matched to a gene. Per the germline V gene, CDR1 is MNHEY and CDR2 is SVGAGI. This CDR3 has 14 amino acids. As DNA, the CDR3 is TGTGCCAGCAGTAGCGGACAGGTGAACACTGAAGCTTTCTTT. It translates to CASSSGQVNTEAFF.

CDR3 coding DNA: TGTGCCAGCAAGTCAATGCAGGGCCATTCACCCCTCCACTTT. Translated: CASKSMQGHSPLHF. The rearrangement joins TRBV6-5 to TRBJ1-6; a weak D match, TRBD1 (5 bases). V lost 7 bases to trimming and J lost 8 bases, with 15 bases between them. Germline V lookup: CDR1 MNHEY, CDR2 SVGAGI. The CDR3 runs to 14 residues.

The J gene is TRBJ1-1, the V gene TRBV7-2; D is uncertain. The CDR3 runs to 14 residues. Germline V gives CDR1 SGHTA, CDR2 FQGNSA. Trimming took 7 bases from V and 4 from J, leaving 16 bases between them. Written as DNA, the CDR3 is TGTGCCAGCACTAGGCTGGCGCTGGGCACTGAAGCTTTCTTT. The encoded protein is CASTRLALGTEAFF.

The sample holds a few counts of this clone. The J gene is TRBJ2-7, the V gene TRBV24-1; 12 bases align to TRBD1. Germline V gene lookup returns CDR1 KGHDR and CDR2 SFDVKD. This CDR3 contains 15 residues. V shed 2 bases and J 5 bases; nucleotides not matched to a gene: 3. The CDR3: CATSDSGTGGDEQYF. The CDR3 DNA follows: TGTGCCACCAGTGATTCCGGGACAGGGGGCGACGAGCAGTACTTC.

CDR3 in amino acids: CASSPGVSRNQPQHF. The CDR3 nucleotides are TGTGCCAGCAGCCCCGGGGTGTCGAGGAATCAGCCCCAGCATTTT. The rearrangement joins TRBV9 to TRBJ1-5; D ambiguous. From germline, CDR1 is SGDLS and CDR2 YYNGEE. V lost 4 bases, J lost 4 bases, and 15 bases lay in between. The CDR3 is 15 amino acids. Full variable domain (missing parts from reference TRBV9 and TRBJ1-5): DSGVTQTPKHLITATGQRVTLRCSPRSGDLSVYWYQQSLDQGLQFLIQYYNGEERAKGNILERFSAQQFPDLHSELNLSSLELGDSALYFCASSPGVSRNQPQHFGDGTRLSIL.

This rearrangement joins TRBV25-1 to TRBJ1-6; 9 bases match TRBD1. V shed 6 bases and J 10 bases; nucleotides not matched to a gene: 10. Germline V gene data show CDR1 as MGHDK and CDR2 as SYGVNS. This CDR3 spans 15 amino acids. The CDR3 DNA sequence: TGTGCCAGCAGGGAGCGGGACAGGGTGGTGTCACCCCTCCACTTT. Translated: CASRERDRVVSPLHF. Combining the CDR3 with reference TRBV25-1 and TRBJ1-6 gives the whole variable domain EADIYQTPRYLVIGTGKKITLECSQTMGHDKMYWYQQDPGMELHLIHYSYGVNSTEKGDLSSESTVSRIRTEHFPLTLESARPSHTSQYLCASRERDRVVSPLHFGNGTRLTVT.

The genes are TRBV9 and TRBJ2-6; TRBD2 might be the D (5 bases). This CDR3 has 17 residues. CDR1 is SGDLS, CDR2 YYNGEE, per germline. Trimming pared 3 bases from V and 0 bases from J, leaving 13 bases between. The CDR3 here is CASSELSGISGANVLTF. Written as DNA, the CDR3 is TGTGCCAGCAGCGAACTTTCGGGGATCTCTGGGGCCAACGTCCTGACTTTC.

The chain carries TRBV7-2 and TRBJ2-7, with D tentatively TRBD1 (6 bases). Trimming pared 2 bases from V and 2 bases from J, leaving 10 bases between. This CDR3 contains 14 residues. Per the germline V gene, CDR1 is SGHTA and CDR2 is FQGNSA. DNA for the CDR3: TGTGCCAGCAGCTTAAAGGGACAAGCCTACGAGCAGTACTTC. Translated, it gives CASSLKGQAYEQYF.

V is TRBV2 and J is TRBJ2-3; D might be TRBD2 (6 bases). The CDR3 loop spans 14 amino acids. Trimming took 2 bases from V and 4 from J, leaving 10 bases between them. Per the germline V gene, CDR1 is SNHLY and CDR2 is FYNNEI. CDR3 amino acids: CASSELGGSDTQYF. CDR3 bases: TGTGCCAGCAGTGAATTAGGAGGGTCAGATACGCAGTATTTT.

This clone was detected only once. V is TRBV14 and J is TRBJ2-7; TRBD2 agrees at 13 bases. Germline V gives CDR1 SGHDN, CDR2 FVKESK. This CDR3 contains 18 residues. The V segment lost 5 bases and the J segment 2 bases; nucleotides outside the gene matches: 12. CDR3 in amino acids: CASSVRTSGGRKTYEQYF. DNA for the CDR3: TGTGCCAGCAGCGTTCGGACTAGCGGGGGCCGCAAAACCTACGAGCAGTACTTC.

This rearrangement joins TRBV15 to TRBJ2-5, with 9 bases lining up with TRBD2. The germline CDR1 and CDR2 sequences are LNHNV and YYDKDF (reference sequence). This CDR3 is built from 18 residues. Germline trimming cut 1 base from V and 1 base from J; bases unmatched to any gene: 10. The CDR3: CATSRAPWPTSGQETQYF. The DNA of the CDR3 is TGTGCCACCAGCAGAGCACCCTGGCCGACTAGCGGCCAAGAGACCCAGTACTTC.

The rearrangement links TRBV7-3 to TRBJ1-5; D is unclear. The CDR3 sequence is 14 residues long. Germline lookup yields CDR1 SGHTA and CDR2 FQGTGA. Trimming pared 3 bases from V and 7 bases from J, leaving 13 bases between. This CDR3 is CASSFQGSGQPQHF. CDR3 nucleotides: TGTGCCAGCAGCTTTCAAGGGTCGGGACAGCCCCAGCATTTT.

The genes are TRBV5-1 and TRBJ1-4; 10 bases line up with TRBD1. The CDR3 extends over 15 amino acids. Trimming took 4 bases from V and 4 from J; bases not matched to a gene: 4. Germline V lookup: CDR1 SGHRS, CDR2 YFSETQ. The CDR3 region is CASSRQGAINEKLFF. In DNA, the CDR3 is TGCGCCAGCAGCCGACAGGGGGCGATTAATGAAAAACTGTTTTTT. Full variable domain (outside the CDR3, taken from reference TRBV5-1 and TRBJ1-4): KAGVTQTPRYLIKTRGQQVTLSCSPISGHRSVSWYQQTPGQGLQFLFEYFSETQRNKGNFPGRFSGRQFSNSRSEMNVSTLELGDSALYLCASSRQGAINEKLFFGSGTQLSVL.

The chain joins TRBV19 to TRBJ1-1, with TRBD1 identical over 9 bases. Germline V CDR1 and CDR2: LNHDA, SQIVND (reference sequence). V lost 5 bases and J lost 6; bases outside the gene matches: 7. The CDR3 sequence is 14 residues long. CDR3 amino acids: CASSPTGGLAEAFF. In nucleotides, the CDR3 is TGTGCCAGTAGTCCGACAGGGGGGCTAGCTGAAGCTTTCTTT.

Remarks on this clone: The same CDR3 arises from other DNA sequences in this sample as well. The J gene is TRBJ2-5, the V gene TRBV29-1, with a tentative D call TRBD2 (6 bases). The ends were cut back, 3 bases at V and 2 bases at J, with 7 bases in the middle. CDR1 is SQVTM, CDR2 ANQGSEA, per germline. There are 12 residues in the CDR3. As DNA, the CDR3 is TGCAGCGTTGATGGGGGGCAAGAGACCCAGTACTTC. It specifies CSVDGGQETQYF.

CDR3 protein: CASLPSGSSYEQYF. For the CDR3, the DNA is TGTGCCAGCCTCCCTTCGGGGAGCTCCTACGAGCAGTACTTC. The chain links TRBV28 to TRBJ2-7; tentatively, D is TRBD2 (5 bases). V was clipped by 8 bases and J by 0 bases, with 14 bases between them. CDR1 and CDR2 (germline): MDHEN, SYDVKM. This CDR3 has 14 residues.

This clone was recorded once. The V call is TRBV12-5, the J call TRBJ2-1, with D tentatively TRBD2 (5 bases). V lost 6 bases and J 5 bases, leaving 14 bases between the germline ends. The CDR3 is 14 residues long. Germline V CDR1 and CDR2: LGHNT, FRNRAP. The CDR3 region is CASGLPPSHNEQFF. For the CDR3, the DNA is TGTGCTAGTGGCCTCCCCCCTAGCCACAATGAGCAGTTCTTC.

The rearrangement joins TRBV3-1 (or the pseudogene TRBV3-2) to TRBJ2-3, with TRBD2 identical over 7 bases. The V and J ends lost 3 bases and 0 bases, in that order; junction bases with no gene match: 12. The CDR3 sequence is 18 residues long. CDR1 is LGHDT and CDR2 is YNNKEL in the germline V gene (reference sequence). CDR3: CASSQGGGAIWSTDTQYF. CDR3 sequence (DNA): TGTGCCAGCAGCCAGGGCGGGGGAGCTATTTGGAGCACAGATACGCAGTATTTT.

This chain links TRBV19 with TRBJ2-5; D is unresolved. Per germline, CDR1 LNHDA and CDR2 SQIVND (reference sequence). The CDR3 length is 12 residues. Trimming stripped 5 bases from V and 5 bases from J, with 9 bases between. The CDR3 loop reads CASSAARETQYF. In DNA, the CDR3 is TGTGCCAGTAGTGCCGCGAGGGAGACCCAGTACTTC.

This chain connects TRBV19 to TRBJ2-3; TRBD1 is a possible D gene (6 bases). The CDR3 has 15 amino acids. Trimming cost V 2 bases and J 2 bases, with 11 bases left between them. Per germline, CDR1 LNHDA and CDR2 SQIVND (reference sequence). The CDR3 loop is CASSINRVSTDTQYF. CDR3 DNA: TGTGCCAGTAGTATAAACAGGGTTTCCACAGATACGCAGTATTTT.

CDR3 protein: CASSSATGSEYHYGYTF. The CDR3 DNA reads as TGTGCCAGCAGTTCAGCGACAGGGTCGGAGTATCACTATGGCTACACCTTC. This chain links TRBV27 with TRBJ1-2; 7 bases line up with TRBD1. The ends lost 4 bases at V and 3 bases at J; junction bases unmatched: 14. In germline, CDR1 is MNHEY, CDR2 SMNVEV (reference sequence). The CDR3 covers 17 residues.

The chain combines TRBV5-4 with TRBJ1-1; D possibly corresponds to TRBD1 (6 bases). This CDR3 has 13 amino acids. With 2 bases removed from V and 10 bases from J, the gap between germline ends came to 15 bases. Per germline, CDR1 SGHNT and CDR2 YYREEE (reference sequence). The CDR3 bases are TGTGCCAGCAGCTTCCGGGGGGCCCTGGGAGCTTTCTTT. This codes for CASSFRGALGAFF.

V is TRBV6-6 and J is TRBJ2-1, with 10 bases that match TRBD2. Unmatched junction bases numbered 11, after V lost 5 bases and J lost 7 bases. Germline lookup yields CDR1 MNHNY and CDR2 SVGAGI (reference sequence). The CDR3 runs to 16 residues. The CDR3 reads CASSISGGLSPNEQFF. The CDR3 DNA sequence: TGTGCCAGCAGTATTAGCGGGGGGCTCTCCCCAAATGAGCAGTTCTTC.

This rearrangement joins TRBV3-1 (or the pseudogene TRBV3-2) to TRBJ2-1; 7 bases match TRBD2. With V trimmed by 4 bases and J by 8 bases, 11 bases remained unmatched. The CDR3 has 15 residues. CDR1 LGHDT and CDR2 YNNKEL come from the germline V gene (reference sequence). The CDR3 region is CASSRPWGGQDEQFF. The CDR3 nucleotides are TGTGCCAGCAGCCGCCCCTGGGGGGGTCAGGATGAGCAGTTCTTC.